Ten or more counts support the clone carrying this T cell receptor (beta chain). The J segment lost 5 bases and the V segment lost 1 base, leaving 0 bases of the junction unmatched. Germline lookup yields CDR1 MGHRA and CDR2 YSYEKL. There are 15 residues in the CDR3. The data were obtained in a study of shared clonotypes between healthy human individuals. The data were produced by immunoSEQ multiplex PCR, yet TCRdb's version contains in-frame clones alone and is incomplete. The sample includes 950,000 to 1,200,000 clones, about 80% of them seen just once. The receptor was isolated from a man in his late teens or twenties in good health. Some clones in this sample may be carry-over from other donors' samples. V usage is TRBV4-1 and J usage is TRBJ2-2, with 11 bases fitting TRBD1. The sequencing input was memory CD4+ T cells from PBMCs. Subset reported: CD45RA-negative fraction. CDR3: CASSQGDRGTGELFF. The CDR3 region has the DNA TGCGCCAGCAGCCAAGGGGACAGGGGGACCGGGGAGCTGTTTTTT.